These 8 T cell receptor beta chains were all obtained from the same sample, sequenced in a study of Graves' ophthalmopathy and Graves' hyperthyroidism. The study amplified TCR beta CDR3 regions using RNA transcripts. A first-round RT-PCR used HTBI primers, followed by a second-round multiplex PCR. TCRdb reprocessed the multiplex PCR reads with MiXCR, giving one entry per CDR3 protein. The sample lists tens of thousands of distinct CDR3 sequences; approximately 47% were seen once. Sequencing input: peripheral blood. Source of these receptors: an adult woman with Graves' ophthalmopathy.

This clonotype was recorded many times. The chain recombines TRBV7-2 with TRBJ2-4; D perhaps matches TRBD1 (6 bases). Trimming removed 1 base at V and 6 bases at J, with 13 bases between. This CDR3 has 15 amino acids. The germline V gene has CDR1 SGHTA and CDR2 FQGNSA. CDR3 bases: TGTGCCAGCAGCTTAGACAGGGTAGGAACAAACATTCAGTACTTC. Its protein product is CASSLDRVGTNIQYF.

This chain joins TRBV20-1 and TRBJ2-3; D may correspond to TRBD1 or TRBD2 (5 bases each). This CDR3 contains 16 residues. CDR1 and CDR2 (germline): DFQATT, SNEGSKA (reference sequence). The V end lost 3 bases, the J end lost 3 bases, and 19 bases lay between the germline ends. CDR3 loop: CSASRLVLGETDTQYF. Here the CDR3 DNA reads TGCAGTGCTAGTCGACTTGTACTGGGGGAGACAGATACGCAGTATTTT.

In its sample, this clonotype was seen many times. The chain is built from TRBV7-3 and TRBJ2-1; 9 nucleotides line up with TRBD1. The CDR3 runs 14 residues. CDR1 is SGHTA, CDR2 FQGTGA, per germline. V was pared by 3 bases and J by 3 bases, with 0 bases of the junction left unmatched. CDR3 in amino acids: CASSLDRGYNEQFF. CDR3 DNA: TGTGCCAGCAGCTTGGACAGGGGCTACAATGAGCAGTTCTTC. The variable domain in full, with the rest retrieved from reference TRBV7-3 and TRBJ2-1, is GAGVSQTPSNKVTEKGKYVELRCDPISGHTALYWYRQSLGQGPEFLIYFQGTGAADDSGLPNDRFFAVRPEGSVSTLKIQRTERGDSAVYLCASSLDRGYNEQFFGPGTRLTVL.

V gene TRBV18 combines with J gene TRBJ2-7; TRBD2 matches at 8 bases. The CDR3 has 14 amino acids. Germline V gene data show CDR1 as KGHSH and CDR2 as LQKENI. V dropped 3 bases and J dropped 2; count of bases not matched to a gene: 3. In DNA, the CDR3 is TGTGCCAGCTCACCCGGACTAGCAACCTACGAGCAGTACTTC. It specifies CASSPGLATYEQYF.

This clonotype was detected ten times or more. The chain employs TRBV7-8 and TRBJ1-5; D might be TRBD1 (6 bases). CDR1 and CDR2 from the germline V gene are SGHVS and FQNEAQ. The V and J ends lost 0 bases and 0 bases respectively, with 9 bases between them. CDR3 length equals 16 residues. The CDR3, as DNA: TGTGCCAGCAGCTTAGCGTGGGGGGCTAGCAATCAGCCCCAGCATTTT. Amino acids: CASSLAWGASNQPQHF.

As regards this clonotype: One end of the junction varies from germline; a read error may be responsible. The CDR3 sequence is CCAPWGILETQYF. As DNA, the CDR3 is TGCTGTGCTCCTTGGGGGATATTGGAGACCCAGTACTTC. The rearrangement uses TRBV20-1 and TRBJ2-5; either TRBD1 or TRBD2 may fit D (5 bases each). The CDR3 extends over 13 amino acids. Germline V gives CDR1 DFQATT, CDR2 SNEGSKA (reference sequence).

J is TRBJ1-3 and V is TRBV18; no clear D gene. The CDR3 is 13 amino acids. V was trimmed by 6 bases and J by 1 base, leaving 7 bases between them. Germline V gene data show CDR1 as KGHSH and CDR2 as LQKENI. Written as DNA, the CDR3 is TGTGCCAGCTCTCAAGGGTCTGGAAACACCATATATTTT. This translates into CASSQGSGNTIYF. Using reference TRBV18 and TRBJ1-3 for the parts outside the CDR3, the full variable domain is NAGVMQNPRHLVRRRGQEARLRCSPMKGHSHVYWYRQLPEEGLKFMVYLQKENIIDESGMPKERFSAEFPKEGPSILRIQQVVRGDSAAYFCASSQGSGNTIYFGEGSWLTVV.

This chain links TRBV6-5 with TRBJ2-2; D tentatively fits TRBD1 or TRBD2 (5 bases each). V lost 2 bases and J lost 2, with 12 bases in between. The CDR3 is 16 amino acids. The germline gives CDR1 MNHEY, CDR2 SVGAGI. CDR3 in amino acids: CASSYRGSGNTGELFF. In nucleotides, the CDR3 is TGTGCCAGCAGTTACCGGGGCTCTGGAAACACCGGGGAGCTGTTTTTT.